These 5 T cell receptor beta chains share one sample of origin, sequenced in a study of cytomegalovirus exposure and HLA in healthy donors. A multiplex PCR was run with 60 Vbeta primers and 13 Jbeta primers. TCRdb's copy holds only in-frame clones and misses some; the assay was immunoSEQ multiplex PCR. The data show about 140,000 clones, around 73% seen once. Sequencing was carried out using PBMCs. The receptors derive from a female donor in good health and CMV-seronegative.

The chain couples TRBV11-2 to TRBJ1-4; D is undetermined. This CDR3 has 13 residues. The V gene's germline CDR1 is SGHAT and CDR2 FQNNGV. Trimming removed 2 bases from V and 10 bases from J, with 11 bases in between. The CDR3 is CASSLTLGGKLFF. The CDR3 DNA follows: TGTGCCAGCAGCTTAACCCTCGGCGGAAAACTGTTTTTT.

The rearrangement uses TRBV29-1 and TRBJ2-7, with TRBD1 matching over 7 bases. Trimming took 5 bases from V and 2 from J; bases not matched to a gene: 9. The CDR3 runs to 14 residues. Germline V gene data show CDR1 as SQVTM and CDR2 as ANQGSEA. The CDR3 DNA sequence: TGCAGCGTTTTCGGACGACAGGGAGCCTACGAGCAGTACTTC. Translated: CSVFGRQGAYEQYF.

This rearrangement joins TRBV29-1 to TRBJ1-3; D call uncertain. Germline loops: CDR1 SQVTM, CDR2 ANQGSEA. Trimming took 5 bases from V and 0 from J, leaving 11 bases between them. There are 14 residues in the CDR3. The CDR3 sequence is CSVIQHHSGNTIYF. The CDR3 nucleotides read TGCAGCGTTATACAGCACCACTCTGGAAACACCATATATTTT.

The gene calls are TRBV9 and TRBJ2-7; weak D call: TRBD2 (5 bases). The V and J ends lost 4 bases and 2 bases respectively, with 19 bases between them. Germline V gene lookup returns CDR1 SGDLS and CDR2 YYNGEE. The CDR3 sequence is 16 residues long. CDR3: CASSPRIGLETYEQYF. The CDR3 DNA reads as TGTGCCAGCAGCCCTAGAATAGGACTGGAGACCTACGAGCAGTACTTC.

This clone occurred many times. In nucleotides, the CDR3 is TGTGCCAGTGGCACTAGCGGGAGCTACGAGCAGTACTTC. Translated: CASGTSGSYEQYF. This chain uses TRBV19 with TRBJ2-7, with 11 bases that match TRBD2. The CDR3 runs 13 residues. V lost 8 bases to trimming and J lost 3 bases; unmatched junction nucleotides: 3. CDR1 and CDR2 (germline): LNHDA, SQIVND (reference sequence).